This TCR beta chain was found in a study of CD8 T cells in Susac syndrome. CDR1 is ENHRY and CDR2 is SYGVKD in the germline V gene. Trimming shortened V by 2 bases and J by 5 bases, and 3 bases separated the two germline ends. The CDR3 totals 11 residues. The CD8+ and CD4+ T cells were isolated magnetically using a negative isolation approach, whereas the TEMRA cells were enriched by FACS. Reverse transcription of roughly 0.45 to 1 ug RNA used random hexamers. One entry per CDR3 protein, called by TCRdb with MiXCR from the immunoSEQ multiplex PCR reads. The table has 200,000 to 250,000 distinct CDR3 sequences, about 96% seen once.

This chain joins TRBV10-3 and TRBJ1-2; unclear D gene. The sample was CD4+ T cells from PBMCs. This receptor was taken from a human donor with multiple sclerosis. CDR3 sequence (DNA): TGTGCCATCAGTGAGCAGTATGGCTACACCTTC. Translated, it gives CAISEQYGYTF.